This entry features one T cell receptor beta chain sequence. The data were obtained in a study of a mutant IDH1 vaccine in newly diagnosed glioma. Some clones are missing from TCRdb's copy, which holds only in-frame ones; the method was immunoSEQ multiplex PCR. The sample has tens of thousands of clones, more than 85% seen once; the top ten hold more than 8.5%. The CDR3 contains 14 residues. Germline V lookup: CDR1 SGHVS, CDR2 FQNEAQ. Trimming removed 1 base at V and 6 bases at J, with 12 bases between. Time point defined: baseline, week 1 (first vaccination visit). Treatment given: pre-vaccination baseline after standard-of-care therapy.

The gene calls are TRBV7-8 and TRBJ1-2; unclear D gene. The sequenced sample was PBMCs, obtained from a glioma patient treated with radiotherapy, temozolomide or both. This TCR came from a man aged 25-40 years with glioma. The CDR3: CASSLGVGSDGYTF. The DNA for the CDR3 is TGTGCCAGCAGCTTAGGTGTGGGGTCGGATGGCTACACCTTC.